The clone carrying this TCR beta chain was seen repeatedly, ten times or more. Its antigen is unknown. Every TCR cDNA molecule bore a unique molecular identifier. MiXCR was run by TCRdb on the 5' RACE reads, yielding one entry per CDR3 protein. This table has some 10,000 distinct CDR3 sequences, around 9.3% appearing once. V lost 2 bases and J 8 bases, leaving 11 bases between the germline ends. The CDR3 runs 13 residues. Germline V lookup: CDR1 SGDLS, CDR2 YYNGEE. As to time point: sample taken at primary tumor resection. Tumor, nontumor lung or frozen PBMC supplied whole RNA that was sequenced unsorted. The roughly 68 donors had untreated early-stage non-small cell lung cancer. This record comes from a study of spatial heterogeneity in lung cancer. Study-wide context: Mean representation of each unique TCR and UMI combination in the raw reads exceeded 8.5 occurrences. Study observations and caveats: Ubiquitous expanded tumor TCRs appeared in blood more at resection than follow-up.

The V and J genes are TRBV9 and TRBJ2-1, with D unclear. This receptor was taken from a male donor with early-stage non-small cell lung cancer. Sequenced material: PBMCs, taken at surgery. The DNA for the CDR3 is TGTGCCAGCAGCGTGGGGTTGTCGGATGAGCAGTTCTTC. Its protein is CASSVGLSDEQFF.